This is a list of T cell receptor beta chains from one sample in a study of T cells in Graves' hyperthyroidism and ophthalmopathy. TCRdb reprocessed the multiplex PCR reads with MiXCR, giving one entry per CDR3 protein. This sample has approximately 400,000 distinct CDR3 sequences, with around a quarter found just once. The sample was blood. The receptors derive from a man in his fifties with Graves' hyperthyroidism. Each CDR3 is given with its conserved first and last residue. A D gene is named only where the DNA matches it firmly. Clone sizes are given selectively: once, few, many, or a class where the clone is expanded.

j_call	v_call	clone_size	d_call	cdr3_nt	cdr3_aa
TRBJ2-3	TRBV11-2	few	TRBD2	TGTGCCAGCAGCCCCATAGCGGGGGCAGGAGATACGCAGTATTTT	CASSPIAGAGDTQYF
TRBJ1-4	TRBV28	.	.	TGTGCCAGCAAGCGTGACGGGGAGGATGAAAAACTGTTTTTT	CASKRDGEDEKLFF
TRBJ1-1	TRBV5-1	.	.	TGCGCCAGCAGCCGAGGGACGGCGAACACTGAAGCTTTCTTT	CASSRGTANTEAFF
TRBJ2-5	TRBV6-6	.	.	TGTGCCAGCAGTTACTATGGGCCAGAGACCCAGTACTTC	CASSYYGPETQYF
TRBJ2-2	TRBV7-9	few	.	TGTGCCAGCAGAAACAGGGAGGACGGGGAGCTGTTTTTT	CASRNREDGELFF
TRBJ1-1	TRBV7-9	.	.	TGTGCCGGCAGCTTCGAAGGGAGGGAGGCCGCTGAAGCTTTCTTT	CAGSFEGREAAEAFF
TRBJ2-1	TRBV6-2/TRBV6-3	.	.	TGTGCCAGCAGTTACTCGAGGGAGAGTGAGCAGTTCTTC	CASSYSRESEQFF
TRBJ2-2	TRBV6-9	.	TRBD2	TGTGCCAGCAGTTACCCAGCGGGAGGCGGCACCGGGGAGCTGTTTTTT	CASSYPAGGGTGELFF
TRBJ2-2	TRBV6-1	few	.	TGTGCCGGTTCAGACGCGAACACCGGGGAGCTGTTTTTT	CAGSDANTGELFF
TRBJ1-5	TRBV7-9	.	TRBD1	TGTGCCAGCAGCTCCGGGACAGGGAGGCAGCCCCAGCATTTT	CASSSGTGRQPQHF
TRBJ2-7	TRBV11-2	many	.	TGTGCCAGCAGCCTTTCTAAAGGACGAGCCTACGAGCAGTACTTC	CASSLSKGRAYEQYF
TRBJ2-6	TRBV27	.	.	TGTGCCAGCAGTTTAGGTGGTGGGGCCAACGTCCTGACTTTC	CASSLGGGANVLTF
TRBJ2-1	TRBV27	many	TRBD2	TGTGCCAGCAGTTTATCGACTAGCGGGAGGGCCGTGGATGAGCAGTTCTTC	CASSLSTSGRAVDEQFF
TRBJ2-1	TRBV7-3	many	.	TGTGCCAGCAGCTTACCCGCTGATGCTGAGCAGTTCTTC	CASSLPADAEQFF
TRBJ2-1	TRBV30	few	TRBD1	TGTGCCTGGAGCACAGGGGGTAGTGAGCAGTTCTTC	CAWSTGGSEQFF
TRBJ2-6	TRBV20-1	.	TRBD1	TGCAGTGCTAGAAGAGCCGGGACAGTTAGCTCTGGGGCCAACGTCCTGACTTTC	CSARRAGTVSSGANVLTF
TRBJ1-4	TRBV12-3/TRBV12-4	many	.	TGTGCCAGCAGTCGGGACACCAGTAATGAAAAACTGTTTTTT	CASSRDTSNEKLFF
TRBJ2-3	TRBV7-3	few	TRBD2	TGTGCCAGCAGCTTAAACGAGGGAGGGCCGGCAGATACGCAGTATTTT	CASSLNEGGPADTQYF
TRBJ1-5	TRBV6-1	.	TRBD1	TGTGCCAGCAGAAGGACAGGGTGGAATCAGCCCCAGCATTTT	CASRRTGWNQPQHF
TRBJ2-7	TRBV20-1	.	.	TGCAGTGCTAGGGACAGAGCCTACGAGCAGTACTTC	CSARDRAYEQYF
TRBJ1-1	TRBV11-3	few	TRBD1	TGTGCCAGCAGCTCCAGACAGGGGCCGGCTCACACTGAAGCTTTCTTT	CASSSRQGPAHTEAFF
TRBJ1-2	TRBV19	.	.	TGTGCCAGTAGTCAAGGGCCCTATGGCTACACCTTC	CASSQGPYGYTF
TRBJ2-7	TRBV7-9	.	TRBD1	TGTGCCAGCAGCTTACCGGACAGGTACGAGCAGTACTTC	CASSLPDRYEQYF
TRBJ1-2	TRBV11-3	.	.	TGTGCCAGCAGCTTAGATCGGGGCGGCGGTTATGGCTACACCTTC	CASSLDRGGGYGYTF
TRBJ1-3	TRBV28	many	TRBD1	TGTGCCACTCTCGGGGCAAAAGGGGGCTATGGAAACACCATATATTTT	CATLGAKGGYGNTIYF
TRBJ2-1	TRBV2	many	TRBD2	TGTGCCGGGACTCGGACTAGCGGGACCTACAATGAGCAGTTCTTC	CAGTRTSGTYNEQFF
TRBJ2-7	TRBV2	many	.	TGTGCCAGCAGTCAACTAGGTTACGAGCAGTACTTC	CASSQLGYEQYF
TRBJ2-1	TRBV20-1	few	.	TGCAGTGCTAGAGATCGGGGCCAGGGGATCCGGAATGAGCAGTTCTTC	CSARDRGQGIRNEQFF
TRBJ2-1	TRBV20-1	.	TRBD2	TGCAGTGCCTCGCCTCTGATAGCGGGAGACCTAACCTACAATGAGCAGTTCTTC	CSASPLIAGDLTYNEQFF
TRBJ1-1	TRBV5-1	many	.	TGCGCCAGCAGCTTGGGACATGGACTTGAAGCTTTCTTT	CASSLGHGLEAFF
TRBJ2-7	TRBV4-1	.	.	TGCGCCAGCAGCCGAGCAGGGTTAGTCCCAAACTACGAGCAGTACTTC	CASSRAGLVPNYEQYF
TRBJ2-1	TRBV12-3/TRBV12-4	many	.	TGTGCCAGCAGTTTCGTAGGGGGAGCCTACAATGAGCAGTTCTTC	CASSFVGGAYNEQFF
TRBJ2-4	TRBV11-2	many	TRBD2	TGTGCCAGCAGCCCAAATCTTTTTGGCGGGAGTCCGGTCAAAAACATTCAGTACTTC	CASSPNLFGGSPVKNIQYF
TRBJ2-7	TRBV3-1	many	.	TGTGCCAGCAGCTCGTATAGCGGCAGCTCCTACGAGCAGTACTTC	CASSSYSGSSYEQYF
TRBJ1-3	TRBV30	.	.	TGTGCCTGGAGTGAATCTGGAAACACCATATATTTT	CAWSESGNTIYF
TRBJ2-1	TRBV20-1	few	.	TGCAGTGCTAGCCCCAGCGATGAGCAGTTCTTC	CSASPSDEQFF
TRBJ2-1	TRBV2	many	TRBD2	TGTGCCAGCAGTAGCGGGAGGCTCTACAATGAGCAGTTCTTC	CASSSGRLYNEQFF
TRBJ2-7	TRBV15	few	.	TGTGCCACCAGCAGAGTTGGGTACGAGCAGTACTTC	CATSRVGYEQYF
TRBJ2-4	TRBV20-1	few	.	TGCAGTGCTAGAGAACTAGGGTTTAACATTCAGTACTTC	CSARELGFNIQYF
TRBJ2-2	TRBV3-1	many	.	TGTGCCAGCAGCCAGGCATCCGGGGAGCTGTTTTTT	CASSQASGELFF